The 29 T cell receptor beta chains below all came from one sample that was sequenced in a study of graft-versus-host responses after intestinal transplantation. TCRdb's copy holds only in-frame clones and misses some; the assay was immunoSEQ multiplex PCR. The table has 13,000 to 15,000 clones, roughly a third seen once. Material: alloreactive CD4+ T cells from a mixed lymphocyte reaction culture, obtained before intestinal transplant. Documented subset: CFSE-low proliferating T cells sorted from roughly 6-day pre-transplant mixed lymphocyte reaction (GvH or HvG direction). These receptors originate from a human patient who received an intestinal transplant.

The genes are TRBV2 and TRBJ2-2, with D hard to call. The germline V gene has CDR1 SNHLY and CDR2 FYNNEI. This CDR3 region has 13 residues. V lost 3 bases to trimming and J lost 8 bases, with 10 bases between them. CDR3 residues: CASSEGFQGELFF. CDR3 in DNA: TGTGCCAGCAGTGAGGGTTTCCAGGGGGAGCTGTTTTTT.

The chain links TRBV6-1 to TRBJ2-3; no clear D. The germline V gene encodes CDR1 MNHNS and CDR2 SASEGT. V was clipped by 6 bases and J by 8 bases, with 9 bases between them. The CDR3 is 11 residues long. This chain's CDR3 is CASRTSSTQYF. The CDR3 DNA reads as TGTGCCAGCAGGACCTCATCTACGCAGTATTTT.

This clone was detected only a few times. As DNA, the CDR3 is TGCGCCAGCAGCTTGGATCCAGGGCAGCCCCAGCATTTT. Protein: CASSLDPGQPQHF. V usage is TRBV5-1 and J usage is TRBJ1-5; tentatively, D is TRBD1 (5 bases). V gave up 0 bases and J gave up 7 bases, with 8 bases separating them. The germline V gene has CDR1 SGHRS and CDR2 YFSETQ. The CDR3 totals 13 residues.

The chain is built from TRBV5-4 and TRBJ2-1; 9 nucleotides match TRBD2. Trimming removed 4 bases from V and 0 bases from J; junction bases left unmatched: 8. Germline lookup yields CDR1 SGHNT and CDR2 YYREEE (reference sequence). The CDR3 loop spans 17 amino acids. The CDR3 spells CASSQVASGNSYNEQFF. In DNA form, the CDR3 reads TGTGCCAGCAGCCAAGTGGCTAGCGGGAACTCCTACAATGAGCAGTTCTTC.

This sequence joins TRBV5-1 and TRBJ2-1; 8 bases are a match to TRBD2. The CDR3 sequence is 14 residues long. V was pared by 9 bases and J by 6 bases, with 11 bases of the junction left unmatched. Germline V lookup: CDR1 SGHRS, CDR2 YFSETQ. The CDR3 is CATGTGTRGNEQFF. DNA of the CDR3: TGCGCCACCGGGACCGGGACTAGAGGCAATGAGCAGTTCTTC.

This clone showed up just a few times. The chain recombines TRBV29-1 with TRBJ1-1; D perhaps matches TRBD1 (5 bases). The CDR3 is 12 amino acids. Between the trimmed V and J ends, which lost 4 bases and 1 base, there was a span of 7 bases. The germline V gene has CDR1 SQVTM and CDR2 ANQGSEA. CDR3 sequence reads: CSVVGGNTEAFF. DNA for the CDR3: TGCAGCGTTGTCGGGGGGAACACTGAAGCTTTCTTT.

This chain joins TRBV19 and TRBJ2-7, with TRBD1 matching 8 bases. The CDR3 contains 14 residues. J lost 4 bases, V lost 3 bases, and 5 bases had no gene match. CDR1 and CDR2 (germline): LNHDA, SQIVND (reference sequence). CDR3 in DNA: TGTGCCAGTAGTATTGGGACAGGAAGGTACGAGCAGTACTTC. This codes for CASSIGTGRYEQYF.

This rearrangement joins TRBV5-5 to TRBJ2-1, with TRBD2 identical over 12 bases. J lost 5 bases, V lost 2 bases, and 17 bases had no gene match. Germline V gene sequence: CDR1 SGHKS, CDR2 YYEKEE (reference sequence). The CDR3 is 20 amino acids. CDR3 amino acids: CASSFLRTSGARFGNNEQFF. The CDR3 nucleotides read TGTGCCAGCAGCTTTCTTAGGACTAGCGGGGCGAGGTTCGGTAACAATGAGCAGTTCTTC.

As concerns this clone: This may be a read error: a much more frequent sequence differs by one nucleotide. The chain uses TRBV5-5 and TRBJ1-1; 7 positions agree with TRBD1. The CDR3 is made up of 17 amino acids. Losses at the gene ends were 4 bases for V and 4 bases for J; bases not matched to a gene: 16. Germline V gene data show CDR1 as SGHKS and CDR2 as YYEKEE (reference sequence). CDR3 loop: CASSQMQLRTGGTEAFF. Written as DNA, the CDR3 is TGTGCCAGCAGCCAAATGCAATTGAGGACAGGTGGCACTGAAGCTTTCTTT.

The rearrangement joins TRBV5-1 to TRBJ1-5; D gene uncertain. Trimming removed 0 bases at V and 7 bases at J, with 11 bases between. The CDR3 has 14 amino acids. Germline V gene data show CDR1 as SGHRS and CDR2 as YFSETQ. CDR3 nucleotide sequence: TGCGCCAGCAGCTTGGGACCTACCGGGCAGCCCCAGCATTTT. This gives the protein CASSLGPTGQPQHF.

About this clone itself: The junction differs from germline at one of its ends, possibly a read error. This same CDR3 is encoded by further DNA sequences in the sample. The chain uses TRBV5-5 and TRBJ1-2; no clear D gene. This CDR3 comprises 16 residues. CDR1 is SGHKS and CDR2 is YYEKEE in the germline V gene (reference sequence). CDR3 residues: CASAQHISRKTYGYTF. The CDR3, as DNA: TGCGCCAGCGCCCAGCATATCTCGCGAAAGACCTATGGCTACACCTTC.

The V call is TRBV9, the J call TRBJ2-3, with a tentative D call TRBD2 (5 bases). Deletions cut 6 bases from V and 5 bases from J, with 19 bases between. The CDR3 is made up of 15 amino acids. The V gene's germline CDR1 is SGDLS and CDR2 YYNGEE. CDR3 in amino acids: CASTLGGGAGDTQYF. The CDR3 nucleotides are TGTGCCAGCACCCTCGGCGGAGGAGCTGGAGATACGCAGTATTTT.

This clone was counted only a few times. V usage is TRBV27 and J usage is TRBJ2-7; D might be TRBD1 (6 bases). From germline, CDR1 is MNHEY and CDR2 SMNVEV (reference sequence). V dropped 5 bases and J dropped 6 bases, with 20 bases sitting between them. This CDR3 has 15 residues. CDR3 in DNA: TGTGCCAGCAGTGCTTTGGGGGCGAGAATGACCGAGCAGTACTTC. Residues: CASSALGARMTEQYF.

In DNA, the CDR3 is TGTGCCAGCAGAACACCGGGACAGGGGGCATCTGAGCAGTTCTTC. This translates into CASRTPGQGASEQFF. The chain uses TRBV28 and TRBJ2-1; 12 bases match TRBD1. The CDR3 sequence is 15 residues long. Germline CDR1 and CDR2: MDHEN and SYDVKM. The J segment lost 9 bases and the V segment lost 6 bases, leaving 9 bases of the junction unmatched.

This chain links TRBV2 with TRBJ2-1, with 9 bases that match TRBD2. With V trimmed by 8 bases and J by 9 bases, 14 bases remained unmatched. Per germline, CDR1 SNHLY and CDR2 FYNNEI. The CDR3 spans 15 residues. CDR3 protein: CASSTLTSGVGEQFF. The CDR3 DNA follows: TGTGCCAGCTCGACCTTGACTAGCGGAGTAGGTGAGCAGTTCTTC.

By proportion, this clone is medium-sized. V gene TRBV2 combines with J gene TRBJ1-5; TRBD1 agrees at 7 bases. This CDR3 contains 16 residues. The J segment lost 0 bases and the V segment lost 4 bases, leaving 6 bases of the junction unmatched. In germline, CDR1 is SNHLY, CDR2 FYNNEI. CDR3 in DNA: TGTGCCAGCAGTGGAGGAGGACAGGATAGCAATCAGCCCCAGCATTTT. Amino acid sequence: CASSGGGQDSNQPQHF.

This clone was observed a handful of times. V gene TRBV6-1 combines with J gene TRBJ1-1; unclear D gene. V was trimmed by 4 bases and J by 0 bases, leaving 12 bases between them. The germline V gene has CDR1 MNHNS and CDR2 SASEGT. The CDR3 is made up of 15 amino acids. In DNA, the CDR3 is TGTGCCAGCAGTGTGGGTGGGGTTATGAACACTGAAGCTTTCTTT. It is translated as CASSVGGVMNTEAFF.

V usage is TRBV5-1 and J usage is TRBJ2-7; D unresolved. Trimming removed 0 bases from V and 4 bases from J, with 5 bases in between. The CDR3 totals 12 residues. The germline V gene has CDR1 SGHRS and CDR2 YFSETQ. CDR3 residues: CASSLGVYEQYF. The DNA for the CDR3 is TGCGCCAGCAGCTTGGGGGTGTACGAGCAGTACTTC.

This clone has a handful of counts. The chain has TRBV28 and TRBJ2-3; possible D gene TRBD2, 5 bases. Deletions cut 2 bases from V and 14 bases from J, with 17 bases between. The CDR3 totals 13 residues. Germline V lookup: CDR1 MDHEN, CDR2 SYDVKM. The CDR3: CASSLGFRTAGYF. The CDR3 DNA is TGTGCCAGCAGTTTAGGGTTTCGAACTGCGGGGTATTTT. Complete variable domain (other parts from reference TRBV28 and TRBJ2-3): DVKVTQSSRYLVKRTGEKVFLECVQDMDHENMFWYRQDPGLGLRLIYFSYDVKMKEKGDIPEGYSVSREKKERFSLILESASTNQTSMYLCASSLGFRTAGYFGPGTRLTVL.

The chain recombines TRBV2 with TRBJ2-3; 11 bases fit TRBD2. The CDR3 consists of 15 residues. With 7 bases clipped from V and 1 base from J, the junction kept 4 bases outside the gene matches. Looked up from germline, CDR1 is SNHLY and CDR2 is FYNNEI. CDR3 residues: CASNLAGGRTDTQYF. In nucleotides, the CDR3 is TGTGCCAGCAACTTAGCGGGAGGGCGCACAGATACGCAGTATTTT.

This clone was detected only a few times. The V gene is TRBV9, the J gene TRBJ2-5, with D uncertain. V lost 3 bases to trimming and J lost 1 base, with 7 bases between them. CDR3 length: 13 amino acids. Germline CDR1 reads SGDLS; CDR2 reads YYNGEE. CDR3 DNA sequence: TGTGCCAGCAGCGCACAAGTCCAAGAGACCCAGTACTTC. This translates into CASSAQVQETQYF.

This clone has just a few counts. The chain carries TRBV20-1 and TRBJ2-7; unclear D gene. CDR1 is DFQATT and CDR2 is SNEGSKA in the germline V gene (reference sequence). This CDR3 is built from 11 residues. V shed 7 bases and J shed 0 bases, with 7 bases lying between them. The CDR3 region has the DNA TGCAGTGTTACAGACTCCTACGAGCAGTACTTC. Protein sequence: CSVTDSYEQYF.

This clone was seen more than once but under ten times. At one of its ends the junction is not consistent with the germline gene, which may arise from a read error. This rearrangement joins TRBV7-9 to TRBJ2-1; D assignment may be TRBD1 or TRBD2 (5 bases each). This CDR3 contains 12 residues. Germline V gene lookup returns CDR1 SEHNR and CDR2 FQNEAQ (reference sequence). In DNA, the CDR3 is TGTGCCAGCAGCTTAGCGCCCCGGGACCCTATCTTC. Residues: CASSLAPRDPIF.

This clone has more than one count but fewer than ten. At one of its ends the junction is not consistent with the germline gene, which may arise from a read error. The V call is TRBV5-4, the J call TRBJ2-1, with TRBD1 identical over 12 bases. The CDR3 totals 15 residues. Germline values: CDR1 SGHNT, CDR2 YYREEE (reference sequence). The CDR3: CASSLGTGGNNEQFF. CDR3 bases: TGCGCCAGCAGCCTCGGGACAGGGGGCAACAATGAGCAGTTCTTC. The variable domain in full, completed from reference TRBV5-4 and TRBJ2-1, reads ETGVTQSPTHLIKTRGQQVTLRCSSQSGHNTVSWYQQALGQGPQFIFQYYREEENGRGNFPPRFSGLQFPNYSSELNVNALELDDSALYLCASSLGTGGNNEQFFGPGTRLTVL.

This chain links TRBV5-3 with TRBJ1-4, with a weak D call TRBD1 (6 bases). TRBV5-3 is annotated as an ORF whose role is uncertain. The length of the CDR3 is 14 residues. V was shortened by 8 bases and J by 4 bases, with 15 bases between the two germline ends. In DNA form, the CDR3 reads TGTGCCAGCAGCCAGGGACAAGATAATGAAAAACTGTTTTTT. Protein: CASSQGQDNEKLFF.

The table lists this clone with a few counts. The chain carries TRBV14 and TRBJ2-1; 8 bases match TRBD2. J was trimmed by 3 bases and V by 1 base; bases with no gene match: 5. The germline V gene encodes CDR1 SGHDN and CDR2 FVKESK. This CDR3 is 16 amino acids long. The CDR3 sequence is CASSQAAGGFYNEQFF. CDR3 nucleotides: TGTGCCAGCAGCCAAGCGGCGGGAGGCTTCTACAATGAGCAGTTCTTC.

There are a few counts of this clone. The chain joins TRBV27 to TRBJ2-2, with 7 bases that match TRBD1. This CDR3 region has 15 residues. The trim removed 1 base at V and 5 bases at J, leaving 4 bases unmatched. Germline CDR1 MNHEY, CDR2 SMNVEV (reference sequence). The CDR3 DNA reads TGTGCCAGCAGTTTATACCCCAGGGGGACCGGGGAGCTGTTTTTT. It codes for CASSLYPRGTGELFF.

This clone was seen a handful of times. The V call is TRBV5-8, the J call TRBJ2-2; D uncertain. This CDR3 has 12 amino acids. Looked up from germline, CDR1 is SGHTS and CDR2 is YDEGEE. The ends were cut back, 0 bases at V and 7 bases at J, with 4 bases in the middle. Here the CDR3 DNA reads TGTGCCAGCAGCTTGGCAATCGGGGAGCTGTTTTTT. It codes for CASSLAIGELFF.

This clone was detected a few times. V usage is TRBV6-6 and J usage is TRBJ1-2, with a possible D match to TRBD1 (6 bases). Trimming took 7 bases from V and 8 from J, leaving 20 bases between them. The CDR3 has 14 residues. Germline CDR1 reads MNHNY; CDR2 reads SVGAGI (reference sequence). Here the CDR3 DNA reads TGTGCCAGCACCCTACTGAGGGGGGCTGGAGGCTACACCTTC. Translated, it gives CASTLLRGAGGYTF.